This is a list of T cell receptor beta chains from one sample in a study of blood T cell repertoires in COVID-19. The method was immunoSEQ multiplex PCR; TCRdb's version includes in-frame clones alone and lacks a portion of them. The table shows 150,000 to 200,000 clones, with roughly 82% occurring only once. Sequenced input: PBMCs or T cells enriched from blood (not recorded which). The origin of the receptors is a man aged 45 to 65 who had recovered from COVID-19. Each CDR3 is given with its conserved first and last residue. D genes are given only for firm matches. A clone size is listed for some rows: how often the clone was seen (once, few, many), or a class if it is expanded.

length: 12
D: NA
J: TRBJ1-6
size: NA
V: TRBV12-3/TRBV12-4
CDR3: CASSRHTGSFHF
DNA: TGTGCCAGCAGTCGACACACAGGTTCCTTCCACTTT

length: 16
D: NA
J: TRBJ2-2
size: NA
V: TRBV11-3
CDR3: CASSAPGGPNTGELFF
DNA: TGTGCCAGCAGCGCCCCTGGAGGGCCGAACACCGGGGAGCTGTTTTTT

length: 14
D: NA
J: TRBJ1-1
size: few
V: TRBV5-1
CDR3: CASSLVEANTEAFF
DNA: TGCGCCAGCAGCTTGGTGGAGGCGAACACTGAAGCTTTCTTT

length: 16
D: NA
J: TRBJ2-6
size: NA
V: TRBV28
CDR3: CASSLSPGAGANVLTF
DNA: TGTGCCAGCAGTTTGAGTCCCGGGGCTGGGGCCAACGTCCTGACTTTC

length: 14
D: TRBD1
J: TRBJ1-2
size: NA
V: TRBV28
CDR3: CASSETGGLDGYTF
DNA: TGTGCCAGCAGCGAGACAGGGGGATTAGATGGCTACACCTTC

length: 14
D: NA
J: TRBJ2-3
size: NA
V: TRBV5-6
CDR3: CASSSTGKGDTQYF
DNA: TGTGCCAGCAGCTCCACAGGGAAGGGTGATACGCAGTATTTT

length: 14
D: TRBD1
J: TRBJ1-2
size: NA
V: TRBV5-1
CDR3: CASSARQGSYGYTF
DNA: TGCGCCAGCAGCGCACGACAGGGGTCCTATGGCTACACCTTC

length: 16
D: TRBD2
J: TRBJ2-5
size: once
V: TRBV18
CDR3: CASSPLGTIIQETQYF
DNA: TGTGCCAGCTCCCCCCTTGGGACTATCATCCAAGAGACCCAGTACTTC

length: 13
D: NA
J: TRBJ2-7
size: NA
V: TRBV5-1
CDR3: CASKAVNSYEQYF
DNA: TGCGCCAGCAAGGCGGTCAACTCCTACGAGCAGTACTTC

length: 14
D: TRBD1
J: TRBJ1-1
size: NA
V: TRBV6-6
CDR3: CASSTGVGDTEAFF
DNA: TGTGCCAGCAGCACAGGGGTCGGGGACACTGAAGCTTTCTTT

length: 15
D: NA
J: TRBJ2-7
size: NA
V: TRBV4-1
CDR3: CASSQDPSRAYEQYF
DNA: TGCGCCAGCAGCCAAGATCCGTCTCGGGCCTACGAGCAGTACTTC

length: 15
D: NA
J: TRBJ1-1
size: NA
V: TRBV9
CDR3: CASNREATGNTEAFF
DNA: TGTGCCAGCAACCGAGAAGCGACAGGGAACACTGAAGCTTTCTTT

length: 13
D: NA
J: TRBJ1-1
size: few
V: TRBV27
CDR3: CASRNRVNTEAFF
DNA: TGTGCCAGCAGAAACAGGGTGAACACTGAAGCTTTCTTT

length: 14
D: NA
J: TRBJ1-1
size: few
V: TRBV10-2
CDR3: CASSETRTVTEAFF
DNA: TGCGCCAGCAGTGAGACCCGGACAGTCACTGAAGCTTTCTTT

length: 15
D: NA
J: TRBJ2-6
size: NA
V: TRBV5-1
CDR3: CASSPGNSGANVLTF
DNA: TGCGCCAGCAGCCCCGGGAACTCTGGGGCCAACGTCCTGACTTTC

length: 15
D: NA
J: TRBJ2-3
size: NA
V: TRBV5-6
CDR3: CASSPRAYPTDTQYF
DNA: TGTGCCAGCAGCCCGCGGGCCTATCCCACAGATACGCAGTATTTT

length: 11
D: NA
J: TRBJ1-1
size: NA
V: TRBV3-1/TRBV3-2
CDR3: CASRTTGRAFF
DNA: TGTGCCAGCAGAACAACAGGAAGAGCTTTCTTT

length: 14
D: TRBD1
J: TRBJ1-6
size: NA
V: TRBV5-1
CDR3: CASNSGTGVSPLHF
DNA: TGCGCCAGCAACTCCGGGACAGGGGTTTCACCCCTCCACTTT

length: 13
D: TRBD1
J: TRBJ1-6
size: NA
V: TRBV28
CDR3: CASRPGQGSPLHF
DNA: TGTGCCAGCAGACCGGGACAGGGGTCACCCCTCCACTTT

length: 13
D: NA
J: TRBJ1-6
size: NA
V: TRBV6-5
CDR3: CASTRTFNSPLHF
DNA: TGTGCCAGCACCCGGACTTTTAATTCACCCCTCCACTTT

length: 16
D: NA
J: TRBJ1-6
size: few
V: TRBV30
CDR3: CAWMGADGSYNSPLHF
DNA: TGTGCCTGGATGGGGGCAGACGGCTCCTATAATTCACCCCTCCACTTT

length: 16
D: TRBD1
J: TRBJ2-2
size: NA
V: TRBV5-4
CDR3: CASSSPGQGDTGELFF
DNA: TGTGCCAGCAGTTCGCCGGGACAGGGGGACACCGGGGAGCTGTTTTTT

length: 15
D: TRBD1
J: TRBJ2-7
size: NA
V: TRBV5-4
CDR3: CASSRTGVPQREQYF
DNA: TGTGCCAGCAGCAGGACAGGGGTCCCCCAGCGTGAGCAGTACTTC

length: 15
D: NA
J: TRBJ1-5
size: NA
V: TRBV7-2
CDR3: CASSLLAGDNQPQHF
DNA: TGTGCCAGCAGCTTATTGGCAGGGGACAATCAGCCCCAGCATTTT